This T cell receptor beta chain was identified in a study of vaccination and CD4 T cells after COVID-19. In the study overall: Investigators took post-vaccine samples a median roughly 72 days after dose two, within a range of 14 to 241. The stimulating agents, overlapping spike peptides, came from SARS-CoV-2, HCoV-NL63, HCoV-OC43 and HCoV-229E.

Sequencing of cultured CD4+ T cell DNA used the Oncomine TCR Beta short-read assay. Via MiXCR, TCRdb re-called the PCR reads, giving one row per CDR3 protein. The table has 20,000 to 25,000 distinct CDR3 sequences, around 46% seen once; the top ten hold about 13%. This clonotype was seen a few times. What it recognizes is unknown. Time point here: late sampling 161 to 241 days after vaccination in a few convalescent patients. Treatment specified: roughly ten-day PBMC culture with coronavirus spike peptide pools or control peptides (ViraFEST assay). With 3 bases clipped from V and 5 bases from J, the junction kept 5 bases outside the gene matches. This CDR3 has 14 amino acids. Germline loops: CDR1 DFQATT, CDR2 SNEGSKA (reference sequence).

The source material was CD4+ T cells from blood, cultured in vitro, sampled about 7 months after SARS-CoV-2 vaccination. The sequence was collected from a human donor who had recovered from COVID-19. V is TRBV20-1 and J is TRBJ2-5, with 11 bases identical to TRBD2. The CDR3 nucleotides read TGCAGTGCTAGTACTAGCGGGAGTTTGGAGACCCAGTACTTC. This encodes CSASTSGSLETQYF.